This T cell receptor beta chain was recovered during a study of blood T cell repertoires in COVID-19. The data were produced by immunoSEQ multiplex PCR, yet TCRdb's version contains in-frame clones alone and is incomplete. Of more than 95,000 clones listed, about 88% are singletons. CDR3 length: 12 residues. The V gene's germline CDR1 is SGHRS and CDR2 YFSETQ. V shed 5 bases and J shed 8 bases, with 13 bases lying between them. The sequence came from a woman of 80 years or more with acute or convalescent COVID-19. Material for sequencing was peripheral blood. The chain couples TRBV5-1 to TRBJ1-1, with D uncertain. CDR3 sequence (DNA): TGCGCCAGCAGATGGTTTGGGGAGGAAGCTTTCTTT. Its protein product is CASRWFGEEAFF.